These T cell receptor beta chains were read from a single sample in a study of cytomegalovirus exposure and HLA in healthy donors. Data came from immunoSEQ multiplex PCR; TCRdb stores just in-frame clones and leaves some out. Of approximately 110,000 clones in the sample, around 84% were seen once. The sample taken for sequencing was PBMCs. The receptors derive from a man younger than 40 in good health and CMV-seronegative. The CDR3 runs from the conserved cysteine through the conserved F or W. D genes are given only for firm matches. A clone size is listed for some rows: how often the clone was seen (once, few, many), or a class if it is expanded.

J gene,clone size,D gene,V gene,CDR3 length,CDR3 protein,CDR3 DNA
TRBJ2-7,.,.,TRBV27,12,CASSFNSYEQYF,TGTGCCAGCAGTTTTAACAGCTACGAGCAGTACTTC
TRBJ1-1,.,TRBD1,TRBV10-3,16,CAISGGQGFMNTEAFF,TGTGCCATCAGTGGGGGACAGGGGTTCATGAACACTGAAGCTTTCTTT
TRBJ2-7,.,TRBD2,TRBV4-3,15,CASSQKSSGIGEQYF,TGCGCCAGCAGCCAAAAGTCTAGCGGGATCGGCGAGCAGTACTTC
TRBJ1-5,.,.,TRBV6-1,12,CASRPGSQPQHF,TGTGCCAGCAGACCAGGGTCTCAGCCCCAGCATTTT
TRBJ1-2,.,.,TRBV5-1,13,CASSLDGGWGYTF,TGCGCCAGCAGCTTGGATGGGGGCTGGGGCTACACCTTC
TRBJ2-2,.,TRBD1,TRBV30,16,CAWSHTRDRGYGELFF,TGTGCCTGGAGCCACACCCGGGACAGGGGGTACGGGGAGCTGTTTTTT
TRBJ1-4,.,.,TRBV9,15,CASSVTDSFNEKLFF,TGTGCCAGCAGCGTAACCGACAGCTTTAATGAAAAACTGTTTTTT
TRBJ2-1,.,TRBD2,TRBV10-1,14,CASSELSSGSEQFF,TGCGCCAGCAGTGAACTGTCTAGCGGGAGTGAGCAGTTCTTC
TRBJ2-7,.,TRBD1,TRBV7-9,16,CASSQNYRGLFYEQYF,TGTGCCAGCAGCCAAAACTACAGGGGGCTTTTCTACGAGCAGTACTTC
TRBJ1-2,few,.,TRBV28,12,CASSHNRDGYTF,TGTGCCAGCAGCCATAACAGGGACGGCTACACCTTC
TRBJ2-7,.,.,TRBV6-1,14,CASSEYVGGYEQYF,TGTGCCAGCAGTGAATATGTGGGAGGCTACGAGCAGTACTTC
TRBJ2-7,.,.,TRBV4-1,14,CASSQTGELYEQYF,TGCGCCAGCAGCCAGACGGGGGAGCTCTACGAGCAGTACTTC
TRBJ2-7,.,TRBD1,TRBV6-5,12,CASLGQGYEQYF,TGTGCCAGCCTAGGACAGGGATACGAGCAGTACTTC
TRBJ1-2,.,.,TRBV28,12,CASRGTTHGYTF,TGTGCCAGCAGGGGGACAACCCATGGCTACACCTTC
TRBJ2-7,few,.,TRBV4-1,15,CASSPLLAATYEQYF,TGCGCCAGCAGCCCCCTACTAGCTGCCACCTACGAGCAGTACTTC
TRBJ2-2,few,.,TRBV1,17,CTSSQVGRTGEYGELFF,TGCACCAGCAGCCAAGTAGGAAGGACAGGGGAATACGGGGAGCTGTTTTTT
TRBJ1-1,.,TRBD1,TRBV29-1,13,CSVGQGADTEAFF,TGCAGCGTTGGACAGGGGGCGGACACTGAAGCTTTCTTT
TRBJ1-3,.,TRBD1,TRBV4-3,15,CASSQEGQARNTIYF,TGCGCCAGCAGCCAAGAAGGACAGGCGAGAAACACCATATATTTT
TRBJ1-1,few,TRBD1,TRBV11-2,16,CASSLDPHRGLGEAFF,TGTGCCAGCAGCTTAGATCCACACAGGGGGCTGGGTGAAGCTTTCTTT
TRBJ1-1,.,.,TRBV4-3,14,CASSQVTDGTEAFF,TGCGCCAGCAGCCAAGTCACAGACGGCACTGAAGCCTTCTTT
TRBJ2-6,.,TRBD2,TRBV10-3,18,CAIKIAGGALSGANVLTF,TGTGCCATCAAGATAGCGGGAGGAGCTCTCTCTGGGGCCAACGTCCTGACTTTC
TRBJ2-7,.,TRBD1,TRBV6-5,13,CASSNGQGGEQYF,TGTGCCAGCAGTAATGGACAGGGCGGCGAGCAGTACTTC
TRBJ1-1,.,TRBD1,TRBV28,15,CASSLTGKMNTEAFF,TGTGCCAGCAGTTTGACAGGGAAAATGAACACTGAAGCTTTCTTT
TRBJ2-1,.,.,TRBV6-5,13,CASSYSNYNEQFF,TGTGCCAGCAGTTATTCAAACTACAATGAGCAGTTCTTC
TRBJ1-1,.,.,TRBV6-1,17,CASSAKSLNRATTEAFF,TGTGCCAGCAGTGCCAAGTCCCTAAACAGGGCGACCACTGAAGCTTTCTTT
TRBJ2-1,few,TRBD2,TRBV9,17,CASSVASGGAVYNEQFF,TGTGCCAGCAGCGTAGCTAGCGGGGGGGCCGTCTACAATGAGCAGTTCTTC
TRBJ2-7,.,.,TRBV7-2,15,CASSLDQGSGYEQYF,TGTGCCAGCAGCTTAGACCAGGGTAGCGGCTACGAGCAGTACTTC
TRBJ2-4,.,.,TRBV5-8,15,CASSYRPEAKNIQYF,TGTGCCAGCAGCTACCGACCGGAGGCCAAAAACATTCAGTACTTC
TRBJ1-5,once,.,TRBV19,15,CASRREFYSNQPQHF,TGTGCCAGTAGGAGGGAATTTTATAGCAATCAGCCCCAGCATTTT
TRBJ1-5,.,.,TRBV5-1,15,CASSLSGVSNQPQHF,TGCGCCAGCAGCTTATCGGGAGTAAGCAATCAGCCCCAGCATTTT
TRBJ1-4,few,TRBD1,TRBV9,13,CASSGQGFEKLFF,TGTGCCAGCAGCGGACAGGGGTTTGAAAAACTGTTTTTT
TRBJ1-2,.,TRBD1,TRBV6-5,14,CASSYSTGIYGYTF,TGTGCCAGCAGTTACTCGACAGGGATCTATGGCTACACCTTC
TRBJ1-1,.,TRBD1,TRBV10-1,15,CASSEVRQGNTEAFF,TGCGCCAGCAGTGAGGTACGACAGGGCAACACTGAAGCTTTCTTT
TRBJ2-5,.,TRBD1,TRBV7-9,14,CASGGQGVGETQYF,TGTGCCAGCGGCGGTCAGGGGGTGGGAGAGACCCAGTACTTC
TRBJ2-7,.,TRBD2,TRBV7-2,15,CASSLDSGGHYEQYF,TGTGCCAGCAGCTTAGATTCGGGAGGGCACTACGAGCAGTACTTC
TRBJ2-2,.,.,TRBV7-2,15,CASSLVRGAGGELFF,TGTGCCAGCAGCTTAGTTCGGGGGGCCGGCGGGGAGCTGTTTTTT
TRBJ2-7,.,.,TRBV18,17,CASSRETSTVLHYEQYF,TGTGCCAGCTCTCGAGAGACGTCGACAGTTTTGCACTACGAGCAGTACTTC
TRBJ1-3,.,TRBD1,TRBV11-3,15,CASSLGQGSGNTIYF,TGTGCCAGCAGCTTGGGACAGGGGAGTGGGAACACCATATATTTT
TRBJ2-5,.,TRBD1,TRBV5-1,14,CASSSGQGGETQYF,TGCGCCAGCAGCTCGGGACAGGGGGGAGAGACCCAGTACTTC
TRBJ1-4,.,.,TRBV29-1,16,CSVGGKSTGTNEKLFF,TGCAGCGTTGGTGGCAAGTCGACGGGTACTAATGAAAAACTGTTTTTT
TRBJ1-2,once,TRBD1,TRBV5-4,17,CASSGAWDRGLNYGYTF,TGTGCCAGCAGCGGGGCTTGGGACAGGGGTCTAAACTATGGCTACACCTTC
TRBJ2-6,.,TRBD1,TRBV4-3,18,CASSYPGTGVGGANVLTF,TGCGCCAGCAGCTACCCCGGGACAGGGGTTGGTGGGGCCAACGTCCTGACTTTC
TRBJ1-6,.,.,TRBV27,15,CASTARGLGNSPLHF,TGTGCCAGCACGGCGCGGGGGTTAGGTAATTCACCCCTCCACTTT
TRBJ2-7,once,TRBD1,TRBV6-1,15,CASSERQGLTYEQYF,TGTGCCAGCAGTGAAAGACAGGGGTTAACCTACGAGCAGTACTTC
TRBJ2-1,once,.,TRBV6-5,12,CASSNGGSEQFF,TGTGCCAGCAGTAACGGGGGTTCGGAGCAGTTCTTC